This is a list of T cell receptor beta chains from one sample in a study of technical replicates of blood from a few donors. Clones were sequenced by immunoSEQ multiplex PCR, and TCRdb holds only the in-frame ones, with some missing. The table shows 14,000 or so clones, with more than 70% occurring only once. The specimen was PBMCs. The origin of the receptors is a human donor in good health. The CDR3 runs from the conserved cysteine through the conserved F or W. The D gene is left open where the match is weak. Rows may omit the clone size; those that give it use once, few, many or a size class.

d_gene: -
v_gene: TRBV19
abundance: -
j_gene: TRBJ1-3
CDR3nt: TGTGCCAGTAGTTTGAGTACGTCGACTGGAAACACCATATATTTT
CDR3aa: CASSLSTSTGNTIYF

d_gene: -
v_gene: TRBV11-2
abundance: -
j_gene: TRBJ2-5
CDR3nt: TGTGCCAGCAGGTCTCTAGTTGGGGCCACCACGGGGACCCAGTACTTC
CDR3aa: CASRSLVGATTGTQYF

d_gene: -
v_gene: TRBV5-1
abundance: -
j_gene: TRBJ2-5
CDR3nt: TGCGCCAGCAGTAAAGGACAGATGCAAGAGACCCAGTACTTC
CDR3aa: CASSKGQMQETQYF

d_gene: -
v_gene: TRBV2
abundance: -
j_gene: TRBJ2-3
CDR3nt: TGTGCCGTCCGGGATGGTAGCCCGACAGATACGCAGTATTTT
CDR3aa: CAVRDGSPTDTQYF

d_gene: -
v_gene: TRBV18
abundance: once
j_gene: TRBJ1-1
CDR3nt: TGTGCCAGCTCACCAATCGGGTCGTCGGACACTGAAGCTTTCTTT
CDR3aa: CASSPIGSSDTEAFF

d_gene: TRBD2
v_gene: TRBV5-4
abundance: -
j_gene: TRBJ2-1
CDR3nt: TGTGCCAGCAGCGGCCGGACTAGCGGGAACAATGAGCAGTTCTTC
CDR3aa: CASSGRTSGNNEQFF

d_gene: -
v_gene: TRBV5-1
abundance: -
j_gene: TRBJ2-7
CDR3nt: TGCGCCAGCAGCTTGTCGGGGGAGAACTACGAGCAGTACTTC
CDR3aa: CASSLSGENYEQYF

d_gene: TRBD2
v_gene: TRBV2
abundance: -
j_gene: TRBJ2-7
CDR3nt: TGTGCCAGCAGCCCCGTGTTAGCGGGCCCTTACGAGCAGTACTTC
CDR3aa: CASSPVLAGPYEQYF

d_gene: -
v_gene: TRBV5-1
abundance: -
j_gene: TRBJ2-2
CDR3nt: TGCGCCAGCAGCTTGGGTACCTACCAAGTAGAGCTGTTTTTT
CDR3aa: CASSLGTYQVELFF

d_gene: TRBD2
v_gene: TRBV5-1
abundance: once
j_gene: TRBJ2-2
CDR3nt: TGCGCCAGCAGCTCCGGGGTAGCGGGAGACGTCGGGGAGCTGTTTTTT
CDR3aa: CASSSGVAGDVGELFF

d_gene: -
v_gene: TRBV9
abundance: -
j_gene: TRBJ1-5
CDR3nt: TGTGCCAGTGGGGGGTGGTTGAATCAGCCCCAGCATTTT
CDR3aa: CASGGWLNQPQHF

d_gene: -
v_gene: TRBV7-3
abundance: -
j_gene: TRBJ2-1
CDR3nt: TGTGCCAGCAGTATAGCGTGGAGCTCCTACAATGAGCAGTTCTTC
CDR3aa: CASSIAWSSYNEQFF

d_gene: -
v_gene: TRBV28
abundance: few
j_gene: TRBJ2-3
CDR3nt: TGTGCCAGCAGTTCCTTGCCAACAGGCCCTGCAGATACGCAGTATTTT
CDR3aa: CASSSLPTGPADTQYF

d_gene: -
v_gene: TRBV19
abundance: -
j_gene: TRBJ2-2
CDR3nt: TGTGCCAGTAGTATCGTGCAGGGAAACACCGGGGAGCTGTTTTTT
CDR3aa: CASSIVQGNTGELFF

d_gene: -
v_gene: TRBV10-3
abundance: -
j_gene: TRBJ2-2
CDR3nt: TGTGCCATCAGTGGAGGAGGGAGTAGGACCGGGGAGCTGTTTTTT
CDR3aa: CAISGGGSRTGELFF

d_gene: TRBD1
v_gene: TRBV5-1
abundance: -
j_gene: TRBJ2-3
CDR3nt: TGCGCCAGCAGCTCAGACTGGACAGGGGGCACAGATACGCAGTATTTT
CDR3aa: CASSSDWTGGTDTQYF

d_gene: -
v_gene: TRBV28
abundance: -
j_gene: TRBJ1-1
CDR3nt: TGTGCCAGCACCAAACGGACAAGGAGATTGAACACTGAAGCTTTCTTT
CDR3aa: CASTKRTRRLNTEAFF

d_gene: -
v_gene: TRBV6-1
abundance: -
j_gene: TRBJ1-5
CDR3nt: TGTGCCAGCAGTGGGGAGGGGCAGCCCCAGCATTTT
CDR3aa: CASSGEGQPQHF

d_gene: -
v_gene: TRBV18
abundance: -
j_gene: TRBJ2-3
CDR3nt: TGTGCCAGCTCACGGGGCGAACCGGTGGGAGATACGCAGTATTTT
CDR3aa: CASSRGEPVGDTQYF

d_gene: -
v_gene: TRBV5-6
abundance: -
j_gene: TRBJ2-1
CDR3nt: TGTGCCAGCGTCCTCCCCCACCACCTCGCGCGGGACCCCTACAATGAGCAGTTCTTC
CDR3aa: CASVLPHHLARDPYNEQFF

d_gene: TRBD2
v_gene: TRBV30
abundance: -
j_gene: TRBJ2-1
CDR3nt: TGTGCCTGGACTTCCCGATGGGGTAGAGCGGGACCTTCCTCCTACAATGAGCAGTTCTTC
CDR3aa: CAWTSRWGRAGPSSYNEQFF

d_gene: TRBD2
v_gene: TRBV27
abundance: -
j_gene: TRBJ2-7
CDR3nt: TGTGCCAGCAGTAACCGACTAGCGGGACATTTTGAGCAGTACTTC
CDR3aa: CASSNRLAGHFEQYF

d_gene: TRBD2
v_gene: TRBV19
abundance: -
j_gene: TRBJ2-7
CDR3nt: TGTGCCAGTAGTCCTCATAGCGGGAGCGTTGCCTACGAGCAGTACTTC
CDR3aa: CASSPHSGSVAYEQYF

d_gene: TRBD2
v_gene: TRBV19
abundance: -
j_gene: TRBJ2-7
CDR3nt: TGTGCCAGTAGCCTCGAGTCAAGCGGGGGCGCCTACGAGCAGTACTTC
CDR3aa: CASSLESSGGAYEQYF

d_gene: -
v_gene: TRBV19
abundance: -
j_gene: TRBJ2-7
CDR3nt: TGTGCCAGTAGTATAGGAACAGAGTACGAGCAGTACTTC
CDR3aa: CASSIGTEYEQYF